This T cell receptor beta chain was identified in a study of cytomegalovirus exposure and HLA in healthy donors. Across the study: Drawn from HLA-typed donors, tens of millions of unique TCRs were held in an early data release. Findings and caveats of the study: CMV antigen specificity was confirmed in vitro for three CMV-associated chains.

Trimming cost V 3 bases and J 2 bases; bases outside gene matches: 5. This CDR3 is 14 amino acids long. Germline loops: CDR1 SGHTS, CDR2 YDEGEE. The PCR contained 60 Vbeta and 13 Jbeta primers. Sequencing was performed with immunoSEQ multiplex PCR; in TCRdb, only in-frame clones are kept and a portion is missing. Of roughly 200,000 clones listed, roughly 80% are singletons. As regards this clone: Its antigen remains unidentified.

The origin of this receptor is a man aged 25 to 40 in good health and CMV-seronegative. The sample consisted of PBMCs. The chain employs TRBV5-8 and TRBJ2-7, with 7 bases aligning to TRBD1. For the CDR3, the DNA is TGTGCCAGCAGCTCCCCCGGGACAGCCTACGAGCAGTACTTC. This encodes CASSSPGTAYEQYF.